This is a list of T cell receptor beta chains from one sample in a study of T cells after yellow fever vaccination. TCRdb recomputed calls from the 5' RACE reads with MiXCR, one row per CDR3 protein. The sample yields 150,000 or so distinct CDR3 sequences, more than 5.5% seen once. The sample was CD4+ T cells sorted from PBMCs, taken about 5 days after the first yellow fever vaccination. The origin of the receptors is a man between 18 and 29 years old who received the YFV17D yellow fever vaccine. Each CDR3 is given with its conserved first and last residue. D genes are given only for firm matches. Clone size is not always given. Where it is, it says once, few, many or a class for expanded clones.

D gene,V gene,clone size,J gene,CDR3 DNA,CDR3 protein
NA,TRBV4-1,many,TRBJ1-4,TGCGCCAGCAGCCAAGTTTTTCGACTGACGGAAAAACTGTTTTTT,CASSQVFRLTEKLFF
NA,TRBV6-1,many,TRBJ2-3,TGTGCCAGCAGCCAATCTCCTAGCACAGATACGCAGTATTTT,CASSQSPSTDTQYF
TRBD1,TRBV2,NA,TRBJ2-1,TGTGCCAGCACCGGGACAGGGGCCTTCAATGAGCAGTTCTTC,CASTGTGAFNEQFF
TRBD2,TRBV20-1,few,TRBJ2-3,TGCAGTGCTAGAGTTCTAGCGGGGGGAACTAGCACAGATACGCAGTATTTT,CSARVLAGGTSTDTQYF
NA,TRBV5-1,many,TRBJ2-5,TGCGCCAGCAGCTTGGACGGGACCCAGTACTTC,CASSLDGTQYF
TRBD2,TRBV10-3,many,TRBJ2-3,TGTGCCATCAGTGACCTGACTAGCGGGGGGGCCCGAGATACGCAGTATTTT,CAISDLTSGGARDTQYF
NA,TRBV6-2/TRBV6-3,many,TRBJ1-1,TGTGCCAGCACCGGACACCTGAACACTGAAGCTTTCTTT,CASTGHLNTEAFF
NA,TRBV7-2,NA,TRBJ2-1,TGTGCCAGCAGCTTATGGGTCTACAATGTGCAGTTCTTC,CASSLWVYNVQFF
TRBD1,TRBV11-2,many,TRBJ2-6,TGTGCCAGCAGCTTGTCAGGGACAGGGGGCGCTGGGGCCAACGTCCTGACTTTC,CASSLSGTGGAGANVLTF
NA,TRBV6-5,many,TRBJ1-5,TGTGCCAGCTGGAGAGGGAAGGGTCAGCCCCAGCATTTT,CASWRGKGQPQHF
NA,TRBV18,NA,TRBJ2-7,TGTGCCAGCTCACCACCGGGGGGTCTTTGGCAGTACTTC,CASSPPGGLWQYF
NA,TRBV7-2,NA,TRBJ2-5,TGTGCCAGCAGCTTCTCAGTCGGGAAAGAGACCCAGTACTTC,CASSFSVGKETQYF
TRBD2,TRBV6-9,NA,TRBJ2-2,TGTGGGGCCAGTTATTCGGGACTAGCGGACACCGGGGAGCTGTTTTTT,CGASYSGLADTGELFF
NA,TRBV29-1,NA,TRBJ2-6,TGCAGCGTTGACCCCTCTGGGGCCAACGTCCTGACTTTC,CSVDPSGANVLTF
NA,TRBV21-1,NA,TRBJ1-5,TGTGCCAGCAGCAATATGCCCAGCCAGCCCCAGCATTTT,CASSNMPSQPQHF
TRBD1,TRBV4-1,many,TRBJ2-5,TGCGCCAGCAGCCACAACCCCCGGGACAGGGGAGAGACCCAGTACTTC,CASSHNPRDRGETQYF
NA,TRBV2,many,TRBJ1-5,TGTGCCAGCAGTGCCCAGGGTGGAGGCAATCAGCCCCAGCATTTT,CASSAQGGGNQPQHF
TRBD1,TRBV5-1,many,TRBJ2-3,TGCGCCAGCAGCACCGGACAGGACACAGATACGCAGTATTTT,CASSTGQDTDTQYF
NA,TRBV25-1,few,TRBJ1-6,TGTGCCAGCAGTGAATGGGCAGGGCGGAGTCCACCCCTCCACTTT,CASSEWAGRSPPLHF
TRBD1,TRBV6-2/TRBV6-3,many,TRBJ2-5,TGTGCCAGCAGTTACACGGGACAGATACAAGAGACCCAGTACTTC,CASSYTGQIQETQYF
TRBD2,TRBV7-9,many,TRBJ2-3,TGTGCCACCCGGGGTAGCGGGGTCACAGATACGCAGTATTTT,CATRGSGVTDTQYF
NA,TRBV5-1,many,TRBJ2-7,TGCGCCAGCAGCCCGGGACGGATTTACGAGCAGTACTTC,CASSPGRIYEQYF
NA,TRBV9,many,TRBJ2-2,TGTGCCAGCAGCGTAGGCGCGGACGACATCGGGGAGCTGTTTTTT,CASSVGADDIGELFF
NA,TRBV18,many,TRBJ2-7,TGTGCCAGCTCGCAGAGTTACGAGCAGTACTTC,CASSQSYEQYF
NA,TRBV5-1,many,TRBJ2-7,TGCGCCAGCAGTACGACAGACGTATACGAGCAGTACTTC,CASSTTDVYEQYF
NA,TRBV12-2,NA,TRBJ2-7,TGTGCAAGTCGCTTCCCCCTGACGGAGAGCTCCTACGAGCAGTACTTC,CASRFPLTESSYEQYF
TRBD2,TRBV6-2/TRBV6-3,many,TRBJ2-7,TGTGCCAGCAGTTCCCCAGGAGCGGGGGGGCCTGGGTACGAGCAGTACTTC,CASSSPGAGGPGYEQYF